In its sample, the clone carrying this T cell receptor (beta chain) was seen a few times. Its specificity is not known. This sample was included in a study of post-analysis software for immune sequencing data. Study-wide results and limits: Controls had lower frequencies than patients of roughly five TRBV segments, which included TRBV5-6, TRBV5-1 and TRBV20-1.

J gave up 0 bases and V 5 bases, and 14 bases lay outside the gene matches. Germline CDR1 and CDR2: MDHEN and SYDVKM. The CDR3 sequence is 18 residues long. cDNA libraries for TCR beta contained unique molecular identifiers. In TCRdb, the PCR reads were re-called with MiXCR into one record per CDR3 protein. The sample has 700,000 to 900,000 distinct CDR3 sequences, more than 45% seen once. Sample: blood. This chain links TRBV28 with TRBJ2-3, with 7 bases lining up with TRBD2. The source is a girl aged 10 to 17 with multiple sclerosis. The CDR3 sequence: CASSTLGGEGISTDTQYF. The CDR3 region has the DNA TGTGCCAGCAGTACCCTAGGTGGGGAGGGGATTAGCACAGATACGCAGTATTTT.